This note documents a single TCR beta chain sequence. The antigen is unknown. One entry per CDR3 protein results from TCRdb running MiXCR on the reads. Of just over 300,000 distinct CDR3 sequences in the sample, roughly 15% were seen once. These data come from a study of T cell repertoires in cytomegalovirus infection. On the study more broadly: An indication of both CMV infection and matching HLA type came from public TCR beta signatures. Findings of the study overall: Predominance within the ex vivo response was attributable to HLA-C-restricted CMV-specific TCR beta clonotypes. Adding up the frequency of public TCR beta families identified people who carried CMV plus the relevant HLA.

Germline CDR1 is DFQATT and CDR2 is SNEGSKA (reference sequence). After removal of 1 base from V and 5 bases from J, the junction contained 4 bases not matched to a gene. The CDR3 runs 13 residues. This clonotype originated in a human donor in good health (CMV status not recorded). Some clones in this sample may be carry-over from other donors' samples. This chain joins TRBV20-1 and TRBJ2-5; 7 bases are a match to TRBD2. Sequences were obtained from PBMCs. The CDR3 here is CSARVAGVETQYF. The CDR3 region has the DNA TGCAGTGCTAGAGTCGCGGGAGTTGAGACCCAGTACTTC.